The entry below describes one TCR beta chain. The data were obtained in a study of cytomegalovirus exposure and HLA in healthy donors. This CDR3 spans 15 amino acids. V was clipped by 2 bases and J by 4 bases, with 12 bases between them. Germline CDR1 reads SGHRS; CDR2 reads YFSETQ. PCR was performed using 60 Vbeta and 13 Jbeta primers. Repertoires were generated with immunoSEQ multiplex PCR, while TCRdb's copy carries only in-frame clones and drops some. The table has 160,000 or so clones, around 83% seen once; the top ten hold 2% to 2.5%. The chain carries TRBV5-1 and TRBJ2-2, with D maybe TRBD1 (5 bases). The sequence derives from a woman younger than 30 in good health and CMV-seronegative. Sequencing was done on a sample of PBMCs. The CDR3: CASSFRQSPTGELFF. The CDR3 nucleotides read TGCGCCAGCAGCTTCCGACAGAGTCCCACCGGGGAGCTGTTTTTT.